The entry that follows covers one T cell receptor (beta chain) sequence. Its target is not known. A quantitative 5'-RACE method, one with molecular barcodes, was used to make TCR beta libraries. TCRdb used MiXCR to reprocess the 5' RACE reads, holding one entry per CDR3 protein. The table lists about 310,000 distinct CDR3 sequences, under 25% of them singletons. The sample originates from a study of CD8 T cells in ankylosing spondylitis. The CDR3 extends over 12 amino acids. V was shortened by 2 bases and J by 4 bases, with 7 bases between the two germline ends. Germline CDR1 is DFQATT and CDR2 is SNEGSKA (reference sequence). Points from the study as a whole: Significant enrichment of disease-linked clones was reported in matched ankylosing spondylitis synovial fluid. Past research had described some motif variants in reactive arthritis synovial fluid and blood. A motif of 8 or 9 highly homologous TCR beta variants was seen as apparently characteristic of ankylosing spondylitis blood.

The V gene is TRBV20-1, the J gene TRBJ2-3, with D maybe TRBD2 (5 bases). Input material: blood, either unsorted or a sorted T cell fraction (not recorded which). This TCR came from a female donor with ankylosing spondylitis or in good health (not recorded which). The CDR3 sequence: CSARPGADTQYF. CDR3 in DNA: TGCAGTGCTAGACCCGGGGCAGATACGCAGTATTTT.